The 12 T cell receptor beta chains listed next were all sequenced from one sample in a study of cytomegalovirus exposure and HLA in healthy donors. The PCR was carried out with 60 Vbeta primers and 13 Jbeta primers. Clones were sequenced by immunoSEQ multiplex PCR, and TCRdb holds only the in-frame ones, with some missing. This repertoire shows roughly 120,000 clones, around 82% found once; its top ten account for around 3.9%. Material for sequencing was PBMCs. The receptors shown here come from a man aged 35 to 55 in good health and CMV-seronegative.

This chain connects TRBV7-6 to TRBJ1-6; TRBD1 might be the D (5 bases). V was cut by 8 bases and J by 8 bases, with 16 bases left in between. The CDR3 has 14 residues. Germline V CDR1 and CDR2: SGHVS, FNYEAQ. DNA of the CDR3: TGTGCCAGCCGCCAGGGAGGGGTATATTCACCCCTCCACTTT. Amino acids: CASRQGGVYSPLHF.

The V call is TRBV5-1, the J call TRBJ2-7; 7 nucleotides match TRBD1. CDR1 SGHRS and CDR2 YFSETQ come from the germline V gene. The CDR3 extends over 14 amino acids. With V trimmed by 4 bases and J by 2 bases, 6 bases remained unmatched. The CDR3 coding sequence is TGCGCCAGCAGCCTTCGGACAGGAGCCTACGAGCAGTACTTC. Protein sequence: CASSLRTGAYEQYF. The full variable domain, in which reference TRBV5-1 and TRBJ2-7 provide the parts outside the CDR3, is KAGVTQTPRYLIKTRGQQVTLSCSPISGHRSVSWYQQTPGQGLQFLFEYFSETQRNKGNFPGRFSGRQFSNSRSEMNVSTLELGDSALYLCASSLRTGAYEQYFGPGTRLTVT.

This chain uses TRBV5-4 with TRBJ2-5; TRBD2 matches 12 bases. J was trimmed by 3 bases and V by 1 base; bases with no gene match: 7. The CDR3 is made up of 17 amino acids. Germline V gene lookup returns CDR1 SGHNT and CDR2 YYREEE (reference sequence). The CDR3 spells CASSLFRLAGVKETQYF. The CDR3 nucleotides are TGTGCCAGCAGCTTGTTCCGACTAGCGGGGGTGAAAGAGACCCAGTACTTC.

This CDR3 reads CSVRRGEKLFF. The DNA of the CDR3 is TGCAGCGTTCGGCGGGGAGAAAAACTGTTTTTT. The chain couples TRBV29-1 to TRBJ1-4; D gene uncertain. Germline CDR1 is SQVTM and CDR2 is ANQGSEA. Trimming stripped 5 bases from V and 8 bases from J, with 9 bases between. This CDR3 has 11 residues.

The chain links TRBV6-5 to TRBJ1-4; D gene ambiguous. The CDR3 covers 15 residues. Trimming shortened V by 2 bases and J by 0 bases, and 7 bases separated the two germline ends. Germline V gives CDR1 MNHEY, CDR2 SVGAGI. In DNA, the CDR3 is TGTGCCAGCAGTTACGGCGGCGCAACTAATGAAAAACTGTTTTTT. Translated: CASSYGGATNEKLFF.

This chain uses TRBV5-1 with TRBJ1-1, with 7 bases fitting TRBD1. The CDR3 is 14 residues long. Unmatched junction bases numbered 1, after V lost 1 base and J lost 1 base. Germline V gives CDR1 SGHRS, CDR2 YFSETQ. CDR3: CASSLQGGNTEAFF. The CDR3 region has the DNA TGCGCCAGCAGCTTGCAGGGGGGGAACACTGAAGCTTTCTTT.

The chain couples TRBV7-2 to TRBJ1-4; maybe TRBD1 (5 bases). The germline V gene encodes CDR1 SGHTA and CDR2 FQGNSA. Between the trimmed V and J ends, which lost 5 bases and 13 bases, there was a span of 32 bases. CDR3 size: 18 residues. In nucleotides, the CDR3 is TGTGCCAGCAGCGGCTCCAGCTTTGACAGCAACGAACTGAAAAGACTGTTTTTT. This translates into CASSGSSFDSNELKRLFF.

CDR3 region: CASSLIAGKEGEQFF. In DNA, the CDR3 is TGTGCCAGCAGCTTAATTGCTGGGAAAGAGGGTGAGCAGTTCTTC. This chain joins TRBV7-8 and TRBJ2-1; D possibly corresponds to TRBD2 (5 bases). The CDR3 is made up of 15 amino acids. The V gene's germline CDR1 is SGHVS and CDR2 FQNEAQ. V shed 2 bases and J shed 9 bases, with 17 bases lying between them.

The table lists this clone with a few counts. The chain has TRBV6-5 and TRBJ2-7; maybe TRBD1 (5 bases). The CDR3 covers 14 residues. Trimming left V 7 bases short and J 10 bases short, with 23 bases between. CDR1 MNHEY and CDR2 SVGAGI come from the germline V gene. In DNA, the CDR3 is TGTGCCAGCACCGATTCGACGGACAAGTGGGCCCAGTACTTC. Amino acid sequence: CASTDSTDKWAQYF.

The chain employs TRBV25-1 and TRBJ2-2; 8 bases are a match to TRBD1. CDR1 is MGHDK, CDR2 SYGVNS, per germline. The CDR3 extends over 15 amino acids. J gave up 4 bases and V 3 bases, and 4 bases lay outside the gene matches. CDR3 DNA sequence: TGTGCCAGCAGTGAGGACAGGGTGAGCACCGGGGAGCTGTTTTTT. Amino acids: CASSEDRVSTGELFF.

V and J are TRBV4-1 and TRBJ1-1; 7 bases align to TRBD1. CDR3 length: 15 amino acids. V trimming: 3 bases; J trimming: 2 bases; junction bases outside the gene matches: 6. CDR1 is MGHRA and CDR2 is YSYEKL in the germline V gene. The CDR3 region has the DNA TGCGCCAGCAGCCATCCCGGGACAGCAAACACTGAAGCTTTCTTT. This translates into CASSHPGTANTEAFF.

The chain combines TRBV7-3 with TRBJ1-6, with 9 bases that match TRBD1. Germline V gene sequence: CDR1 SGHTA, CDR2 FQGTGA. The CDR3 totals 13 residues. V lost 3 bases to trimming and J lost 10 bases; unmatched junction nucleotides: 1. In DNA form, the CDR3 reads TGTGCCAGCAGCTTGGACAGGGGATCACCCCTCCACTTT. It yields the protein CASSLDRGSPLHF.